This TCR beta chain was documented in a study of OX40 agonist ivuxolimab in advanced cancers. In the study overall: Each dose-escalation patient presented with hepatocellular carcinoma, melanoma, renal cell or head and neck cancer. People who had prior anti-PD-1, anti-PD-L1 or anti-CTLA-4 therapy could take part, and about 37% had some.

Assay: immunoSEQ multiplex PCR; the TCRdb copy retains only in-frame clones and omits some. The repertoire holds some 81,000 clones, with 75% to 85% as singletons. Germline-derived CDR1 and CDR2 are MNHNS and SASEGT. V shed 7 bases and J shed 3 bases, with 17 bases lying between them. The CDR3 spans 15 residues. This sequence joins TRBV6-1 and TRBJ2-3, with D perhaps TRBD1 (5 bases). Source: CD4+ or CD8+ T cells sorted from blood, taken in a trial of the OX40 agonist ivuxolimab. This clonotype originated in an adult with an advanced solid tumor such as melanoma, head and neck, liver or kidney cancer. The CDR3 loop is CASKARRDGTDTQYF. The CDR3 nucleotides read TGTGCCAGCAAAGCGCGCAGGGATGGAACAGATACGCAGTATTTT.